The source of this T cell receptor (beta chain) is a study of blood T cell repertoires in COVID-19. Study summary: The United States, Italy and Spain supplied acute and convalescent COVID-19 samples. In each case, the material was cDNA or gDNA derived from T cells, B-cell-depleted T cells, or PBMCs.

How the authors handled the data: Researchers report that nucleated cell counts were estimated from reference gene primer amplification. TCRdb's table, derived via immunoSEQ multiplex PCR, lists solely in-frame clones and lacks some. The DNA gave D and trimming, while V, J and clone size come from that table. The sample records under 50,000 clones, around 84% being singletons. The V gene's germline CDR1 is MNHEY and CDR2 SVGAGI. This CDR3 comprises 15 residues. The V end lost 0 bases, the J end lost 1 base, and 7 bases lay between the germline ends. The sequenced sample was peripheral blood. V usage is TRBV6-5 and J usage is TRBJ1-3, with D unclear. The receptor's source is a man in his fifties or sixties with active COVID-19. The CDR3 protein is CASSYSYGSGNTIYF. In nucleotides, the CDR3 is TGTGCCAGCAGTTACTCCTACGGTTCTGGAAACACCATATATTTT.